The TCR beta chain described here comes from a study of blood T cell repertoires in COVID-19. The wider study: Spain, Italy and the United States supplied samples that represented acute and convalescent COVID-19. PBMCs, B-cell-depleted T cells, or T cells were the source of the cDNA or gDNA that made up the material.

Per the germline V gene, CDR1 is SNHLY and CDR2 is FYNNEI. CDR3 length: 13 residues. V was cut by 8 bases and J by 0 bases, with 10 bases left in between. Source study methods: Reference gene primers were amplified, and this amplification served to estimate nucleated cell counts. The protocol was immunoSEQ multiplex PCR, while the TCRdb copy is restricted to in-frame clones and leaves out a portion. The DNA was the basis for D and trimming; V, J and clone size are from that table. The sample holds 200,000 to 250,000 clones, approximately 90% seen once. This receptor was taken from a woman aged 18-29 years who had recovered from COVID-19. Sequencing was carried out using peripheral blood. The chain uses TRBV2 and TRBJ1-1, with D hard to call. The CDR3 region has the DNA TGTGCCAGCGGAGCAGAATTGAACACTGAAGCTTTCTTT. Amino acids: CASGAELNTEAFF.